What follows are 16 T cell receptor beta chains derived from one specimen sequenced in a study of T cells in Graves' hyperthyroidism and ophthalmopathy. Amplification yielded TCR beta CDR3 regions, with RNA transcripts as the source. A set of HTBI primers served as the primers for a first-round RT-PCR of the TCR CDR3. TCRdb reprocessed the multiplex PCR reads with MiXCR, giving one entry per CDR3 protein. The sample holds more than 550,000 distinct CDR3 sequences; about 19% are singletons and the top ten take approximately 15%. The sequencing input was blood. All receptors come from a woman in her fifties or sixties with Graves' hyperthyroidism that later progressed to Graves' ophthalmopathy.

The V and J genes are TRBV7-3 and TRBJ1-6; a possible D gene is TRBD1 (5 bases). Trimming stripped 5 bases from V and 10 bases from J, with 15 bases between. The CDR3 runs to 14 residues. CDR1 is SGHTA, CDR2 FQGTGA, per germline. CDR3 residues: CASSPTVRGSPLHF. The CDR3 DNA sequence: TGTGCCAGCAGCCCTACCGTTCGGGGCTCACCCCTCCACTTT.

Only a few counts were recorded for this clonotype. V and J are TRBV19 and TRBJ1-1; 9 nucleotides match TRBD1. The CDR3 runs to 15 residues. Germline lookup yields CDR1 LNHDA and CDR2 SQIVND (reference sequence). The V and J ends lost 5 bases and 3 bases, in that order; junction bases with no gene match: 7. CDR3 coding DNA: TGTGCCAGTAGTCCCTGGACAGGGGCAGACACTGAAGCTTTCTTT. It translates to CASSPWTGADTEAFF.

This clonotype has at least ten counts. The rearrangement links TRBV12-3 or TRBV12-4 to TRBJ1-3; no clear D. The CDR3 is 15 residues long. Trimming cost V 7 bases and J 3 bases, with 16 bases left between them. In nucleotides, the CDR3 is TGTGCCAGCATAGAAACCCTGTCTTATGGAAACACCATATATTTT. This sequence encodes CASIETLSYGNTIYF.

The sample holds many counts of this clonotype. V gene TRBV5-1 combines with J gene TRBJ2-1; the D is unclear. Germline lookup yields CDR1 SGHRS and CDR2 YFSETQ. V lost 5 bases, J lost 4 bases, and 13 bases lay in between. The CDR3 runs to 14 residues. CDR3 DNA: TGCGCCAGCAGTCCCCATACCGAGTACAATGAGCAGTTCTTC. Translation: CASSPHTEYNEQFF. The variable domain in full, completed from reference TRBV5-1 and TRBJ2-1, reads KAGVTQTPRYLIKTRGQQVTLSCSPISGHRSVSWYQQTPGQGLQFLFEYFSETQRNKGNFPGRFSGRQFSNSRSEMNVSTLELGDSALYLCASSPHTEYNEQFFGPGTRLTVL.

This clonotype was recorded many times. This CDR3 is CASSLALRGNYGYTF. CDR3 coding DNA: TGTGCCAGCAGCTTAGCGCTTCGGGGTAACTATGGCTACACCTTC. The chain joins TRBV7-2 to TRBJ1-2; no clear D gene. This CDR3 has 15 amino acids. V lost 0 bases and J lost 1, with 9 bases in between. CDR1 SGHTA and CDR2 FQGNSA come from the germline V gene. Full variable domain (remainder filled in from reference TRBV7-2 and TRBJ1-2): GAGVSQSPSNKVTEKGKDVELRCDPISGHTALYWYRQSLGQGLEFLIYFQGNSAPDKSGLPSDRFSAERTGGSVSTLTIQRTQQEDSAVYLCASSLALRGNYGYTFGSGTRLTVV.

The sample holds a few counts of this clonotype. The CDR3 here is CASSLDRAAFF. CDR3 nucleotides: TGTGCCAGCAGCTTAGATAGGGCGGCTTTCTTT. The chain is built from TRBV7-8 and TRBJ1-1, with D hard to call. V was cut by 1 base and J by 11 bases, with 8 bases left in between. CDR3 size: 11 residues. Germline CDR1 and CDR2: SGHVS and FQNEAQ.

Turning to this clonotype: With a much larger clone just one base away, this may be a read error. The J gene is TRBJ1-1, the V gene TRBV30; perhaps TRBD1 as D (6 bases). Trimming removed 8 bases at V and 4 bases at J, with 20 bases between. From germline, CDR1 is GTSNPN and CDR2 SVGIG (reference sequence). The length of the CDR3 is 14 residues. The CDR3 protein is CARTRGLDGTEAFF. Written as DNA, the CDR3 is TGTGCCCGGACCAGGGGTCTCGACGGCACTGAAGCTTTCTTT.

There are a few counts of this clonotype. The rearrangement links TRBV20-1 to TRBJ2-2, with 10 bases that match TRBD1. Germline CDR1 reads DFQATT; CDR2 reads SNEGSKA (reference sequence). V dropped 6 bases and J dropped 3; count of bases not matched to a gene: 19. There are 19 residues in the CDR3. CDR3 nucleotide sequence: TGCAGTGCCCAACCTCCCGGGACAGGGGTCGTCCGGTACACCGGGGAGCTGTTTTTT. Translated, it gives CSAQPPGTGVVRYTGELFF.

The genes are TRBV2 and TRBJ2-1; TRBD2 agrees at 13 bases. Unmatched junction bases numbered 7, after V lost 5 bases and J lost 3 bases. CDR1 and CDR2 (germline): SNHLY, FYNNEI. The CDR3 loop spans 17 amino acids. The DNA of the CDR3 is TGTGCCAGCAGTAGACTCGGACTAGCGGGGGACTACAATGAGCAGTTCTTC. Amino acids: CASSRLGLAGDYNEQFF.

This clonotype was picked up many times. The chain uses TRBV12-3 or TRBV12-4 and TRBJ1-2, with D perhaps TRBD1 (6 bases). CDR3 size: 15 residues. V gave up 5 bases and J gave up 3 bases, with 16 bases separating them. This chain's CDR3 is CASSPDGGSDYGYTF. CDR3 bases: TGTGCCAGCAGTCCGGATGGGGGCTCGGACTATGGCTACACCTTC.

This clonotype was seen at least ten times. One end of the junction does not line up with germline, which may come from a read error. The J gene is TRBJ1-1, the V gene TRBV5-1; TRBD1 agrees at 9 bases. Germline CDR1 and CDR2: SGHRS and YFSETQ. The length of the CDR3 is 16 residues. CDR3 in amino acids: CASSLDPGTGNPEAFF. As DNA, the CDR3 is TGCGCCAGCAGCCTGGACCCCGGGACAGGGAACCCTGAAGCTTTCTTT. The full variable domain, rest sourced from reference TRBV5-1 and TRBJ1-1, is KAGVTQTPRYLIKTRGQQVTLSCSPISGHRSVSWYQQTPGQGLQFLFEYFSETQRNKGNFPGRFSGRQFSNSRSEMNVSTLELGDSALYLCASSLDPGTGNPEAFFGQGTRLTVV.

This clonotype was recorded at least ten times. The chain carries TRBV7-9 and TRBJ2-7; perhaps TRBD1 as D (6 bases). The V gene's germline CDR1 is SEHNR and CDR2 FQNEAQ (reference sequence). The CDR3 consists of 14 residues. V dropped 8 bases and J dropped 4 bases, with 18 bases sitting between them. CDR3 DNA: TGTGCCAGCGTGTTCCGGACAGAATCATACGAGCAGTACTTC. Protein: CASVFRTESYEQYF.

The table lists this clonotype with many counts. The J gene is TRBJ2-2, the V gene TRBV30; D not resolved. Germline lookup yields CDR1 GTSNPN and CDR2 SVGIG (reference sequence). V lost 0 bases to trimming and J lost 5 bases, with 7 bases between them. The CDR3 has 13 amino acids. CDR3 DNA sequence: TGTGCCTGGAGTGTACTGGTTACCGGGGAGCTGTTTTTT. It specifies CAWSVLVTGELFF.

Here the CDR3 DNA reads TGCGCCAGCAGCCCCGGGACAAGGGGGTTCTACTACAATGAGCAGTTCTTC. Translation: CASSPGTRGFYYNEQFF. The chain links TRBV5-1 to TRBJ2-1; possibly TRBD1 for D (6 bases). This CDR3 comprises 17 residues. V lost 4 bases and J 3 bases, leaving 20 bases between the germline ends. Germline-derived CDR1 and CDR2 are SGHRS and YFSETQ.

This clonotype was counted ten times or more. This chain links TRBV11-3 with TRBJ1-4; D not resolved. From germline, CDR1 is SGHNT and CDR2 YENEEA. The CDR3 is 13 amino acids. V was cut by 4 bases and J by 3 bases, with 6 bases left in between. In DNA form, the CDR3 reads TGTGCCAGCAGCTCGGCCCCTAATGAAAAACTGTTTTTT. Translated, it gives CASSSAPNEKLFF.

The genes are TRBV3-1 and TRBJ1-5, with a weak D call TRBD1 (6 bases). Trimming took 0 bases from V and 4 from J, leaving 22 bases between them. Germline V lookup: CDR1 LGHDT, CDR2 YNNKEL (reference sequence). The CDR3 has 19 amino acids. The CDR3 spells CASSQDHRLAGVLNQPQHF. The CDR3 nucleotides read TGTGCCAGCAGCCAAGACCACAGGCTGGCAGGGGTCTTAAATCAGCCCCAGCATTTT. The full variable domain, completed using reference TRBV3-1 and TRBJ1-5, is DTAVSQTPKYLVTQMGNDKSIKCEQNLGHDTMYWYKQDSKKFLKIMFSYNNKELIINETVPNRFSPKSPDKAHLNLHINSLELGDSAVYFCASSQDHRLAGVLNQPQHFGDGTRLSIL.